The sequence of this T cell receptor beta chain was determined in a study of preoperative IRX-2 immunotherapy in early breast cancer. V lost 7 bases, J lost 0 bases, and 4 bases stayed unmatched. This CDR3 contains 15 residues. Germline-derived CDR1 and CDR2 are LNHDA and SQIVND (reference sequence). The treatment here: preoperative locoregional IRX-2 cytokine immunotherapy. This phase Ib study tested locoregional IRX-2 cytokine immunotherapy given before surgery. Method: immunoSEQ multiplex PCR; TCRdb's copy keeps in-frame clones and lacks some. The sample carries roughly 62,000 clones, approximately 95% recorded once. This clone is a singleton in its sample.

This specimen was collected from a patient treated with IRX-2 immunotherapy. The sequence derives from a human donor with breast cancer. This chain links TRBV19 with TRBJ1-3; 9 bases align to TRBD1. The CDR3 is CASTETGGSGNTIYF. DNA for the CDR3: TGTGCCAGTACTGAGACAGGGGGCTCTGGAAACACCATATATTTT.